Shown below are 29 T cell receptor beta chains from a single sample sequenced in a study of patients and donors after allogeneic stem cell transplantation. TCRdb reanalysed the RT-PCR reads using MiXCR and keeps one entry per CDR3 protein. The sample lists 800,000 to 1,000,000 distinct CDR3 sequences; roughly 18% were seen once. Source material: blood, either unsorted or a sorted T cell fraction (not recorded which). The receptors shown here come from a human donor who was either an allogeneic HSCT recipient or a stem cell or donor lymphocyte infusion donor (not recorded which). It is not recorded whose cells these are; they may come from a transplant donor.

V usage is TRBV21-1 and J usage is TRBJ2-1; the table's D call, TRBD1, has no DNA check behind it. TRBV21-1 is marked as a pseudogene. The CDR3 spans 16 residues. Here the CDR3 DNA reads TGTGCCAGCAGCAAAGGGGGGACCAGAGTATACAATGAGCAGTTCTTC. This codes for CASSKGGTRVYNEQFF.

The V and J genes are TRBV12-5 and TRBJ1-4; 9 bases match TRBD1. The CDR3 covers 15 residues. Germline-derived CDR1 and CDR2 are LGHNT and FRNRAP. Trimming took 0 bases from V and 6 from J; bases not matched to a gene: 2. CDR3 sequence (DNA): TGTGCTAGTGGTTTGGTGGGACAGGGCCATGAAAAACTGTTTTTT. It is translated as CASGLVGQGHEKLFF.

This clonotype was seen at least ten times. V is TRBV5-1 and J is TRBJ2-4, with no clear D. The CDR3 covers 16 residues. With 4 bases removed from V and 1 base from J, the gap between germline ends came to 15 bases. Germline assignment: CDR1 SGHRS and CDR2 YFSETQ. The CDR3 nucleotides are TGCGCCAGCAGCCCCCCTGGGCCTACGGCCAAAAACATTCAGTACTTC. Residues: CASSPPGPTAKNIQYF.

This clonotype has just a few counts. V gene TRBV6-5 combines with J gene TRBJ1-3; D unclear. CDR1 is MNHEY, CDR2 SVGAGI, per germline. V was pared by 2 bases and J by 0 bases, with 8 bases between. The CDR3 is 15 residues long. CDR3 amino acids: CASSYGPSSGNTIYF. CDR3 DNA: TGTGCCAGCAGTTACGGACCGAGCTCTGGAAACACCATATATTTT.

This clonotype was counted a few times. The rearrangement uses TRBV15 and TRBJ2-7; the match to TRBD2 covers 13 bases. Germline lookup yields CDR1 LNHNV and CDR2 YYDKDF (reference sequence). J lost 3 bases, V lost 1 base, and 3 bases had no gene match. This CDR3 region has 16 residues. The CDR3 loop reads CATSRAGLAGDYEQYF. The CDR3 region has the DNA TGTGCCACCAGCAGAGCCGGACTAGCGGGGGACTACGAGCAGTACTTC.

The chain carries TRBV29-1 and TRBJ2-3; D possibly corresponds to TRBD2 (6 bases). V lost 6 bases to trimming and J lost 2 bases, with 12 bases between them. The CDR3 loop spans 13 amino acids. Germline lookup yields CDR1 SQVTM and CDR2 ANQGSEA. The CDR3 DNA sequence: TGCAGCGTGGCACGGGACTTCACAGATACGCAGTATTTT. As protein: CSVARDFTDTQYF.

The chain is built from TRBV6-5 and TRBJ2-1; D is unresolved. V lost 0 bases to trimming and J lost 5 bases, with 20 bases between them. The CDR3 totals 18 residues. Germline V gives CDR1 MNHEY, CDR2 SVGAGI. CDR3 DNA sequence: TGTGCCAGCAGTTACTCTAGCCGGCAGCGAGTTCAGGACAATGAGCAGTTCTTC. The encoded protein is CASSYSSRQRVQDNEQFF.

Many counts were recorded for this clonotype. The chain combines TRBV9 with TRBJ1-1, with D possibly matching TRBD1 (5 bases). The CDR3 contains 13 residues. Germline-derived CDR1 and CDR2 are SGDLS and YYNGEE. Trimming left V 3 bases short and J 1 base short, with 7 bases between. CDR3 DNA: TGTGCCAGCAGCGGCAGGGAGAACACTGAAGCTTTCTTT. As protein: CASSGRENTEAFF.

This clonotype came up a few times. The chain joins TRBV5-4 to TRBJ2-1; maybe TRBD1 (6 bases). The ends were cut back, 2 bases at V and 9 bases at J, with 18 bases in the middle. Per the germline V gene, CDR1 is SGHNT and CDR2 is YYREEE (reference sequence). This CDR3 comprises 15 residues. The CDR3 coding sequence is TGTGCCAGCAGCTTTGGATCCCGACAGGCCAGTGAGCAGTTCTTC. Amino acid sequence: CASSFGSRQASEQFF. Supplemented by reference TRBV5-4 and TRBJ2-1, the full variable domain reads ETGVTQSPTHLIKTRGQQVTLRCSSQSGHNTVSWYQQALGQGPQFIFQYYREEENGRGNFPPRFSGLQFPNYSSELNVNALELDDSALYLCASSFGSRQASEQFFGPGTRLTVL.

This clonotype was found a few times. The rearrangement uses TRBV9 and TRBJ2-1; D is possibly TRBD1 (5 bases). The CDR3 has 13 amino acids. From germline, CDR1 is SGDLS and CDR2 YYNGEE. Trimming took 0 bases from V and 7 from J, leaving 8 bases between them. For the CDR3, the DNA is TGTGCCAGCAGCGTAGCTAAGGGGAATGAGCAGTTCTTC. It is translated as CASSVAKGNEQFF.

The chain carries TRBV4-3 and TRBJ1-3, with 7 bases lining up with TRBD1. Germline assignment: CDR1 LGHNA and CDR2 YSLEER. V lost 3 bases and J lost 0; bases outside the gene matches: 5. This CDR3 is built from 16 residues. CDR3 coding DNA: TGCGCCAGCAGCCAGGACAGGACCAGCTCTGGAAACACCATATATTTT. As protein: CASSQDRTSSGNTIYF.

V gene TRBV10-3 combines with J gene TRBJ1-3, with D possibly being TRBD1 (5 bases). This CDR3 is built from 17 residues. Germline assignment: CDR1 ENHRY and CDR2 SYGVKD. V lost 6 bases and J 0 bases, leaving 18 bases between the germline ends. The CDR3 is CAISKEGSPLSGNTIYF. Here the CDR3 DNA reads TGTGCCATCAGCAAAGAGGGGAGTCCCCTCTCTGGAAACACCATATATTTT.

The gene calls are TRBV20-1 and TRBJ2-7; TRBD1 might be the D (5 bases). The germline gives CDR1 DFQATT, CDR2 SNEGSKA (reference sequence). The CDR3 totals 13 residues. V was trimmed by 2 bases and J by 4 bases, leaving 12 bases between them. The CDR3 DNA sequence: TGCAGTGCTAGACCTCTGGACAAGTACGAGCAGTACTTC. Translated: CSARPLDKYEQYF.

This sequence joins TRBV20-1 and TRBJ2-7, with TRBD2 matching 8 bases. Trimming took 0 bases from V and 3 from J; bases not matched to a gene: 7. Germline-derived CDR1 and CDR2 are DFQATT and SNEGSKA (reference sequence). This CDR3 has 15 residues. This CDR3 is CSARDGSGRHYEQYF. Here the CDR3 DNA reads TGCAGTGCTAGAGATGGGAGCGGGAGACACTACGAGCAGTACTTC.

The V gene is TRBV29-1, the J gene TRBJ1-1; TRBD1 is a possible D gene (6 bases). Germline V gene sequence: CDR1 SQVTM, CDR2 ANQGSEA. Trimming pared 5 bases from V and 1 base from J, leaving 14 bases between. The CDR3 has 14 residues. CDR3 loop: CSVKGGDRNTEAFF. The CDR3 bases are TGCAGCGTTAAGGGGGGGGATAGGAACACTGAAGCTTTCTTT.

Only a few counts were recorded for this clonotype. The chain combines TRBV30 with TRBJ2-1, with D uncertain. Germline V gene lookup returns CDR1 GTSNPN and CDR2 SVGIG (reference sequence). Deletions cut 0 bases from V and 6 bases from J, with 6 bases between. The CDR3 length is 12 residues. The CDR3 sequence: CAWSVLTNEQFF. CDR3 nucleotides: TGTGCCTGGAGTGTACTAACCAATGAGCAGTTCTTC.

This chain's CDR3 is CASSQVGLGSTDTQYF. The CDR3, as DNA: TGCGCCAGCAGCCAAGTTGGGCTGGGTAGCACAGATACGCAGTATTTT. This chain uses TRBV4-3 with TRBJ2-3; D unresolved. Germline CDR1 reads LGHNA; CDR2 reads YSLEER. The V end lost 1 base, the J end lost 0 bases, and 11 bases lay between the germline ends. The CDR3 is made up of 16 amino acids.

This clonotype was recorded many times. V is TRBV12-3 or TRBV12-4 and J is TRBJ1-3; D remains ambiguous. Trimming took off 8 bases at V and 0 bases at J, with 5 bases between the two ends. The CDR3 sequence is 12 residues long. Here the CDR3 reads CASGDSGNTIYF. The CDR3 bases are TGTGCCAGCGGAGACTCTGGAAACACCATATATTTT.

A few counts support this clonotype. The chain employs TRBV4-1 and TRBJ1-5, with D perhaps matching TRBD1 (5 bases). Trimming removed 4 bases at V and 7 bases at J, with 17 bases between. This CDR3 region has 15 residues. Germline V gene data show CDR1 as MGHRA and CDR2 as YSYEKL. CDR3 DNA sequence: TGCGCCAGCAGCCCGGGGACCCTAGGTCCCCAGCCCCAGCATTTT. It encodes CASSPGTLGPQPQHF.

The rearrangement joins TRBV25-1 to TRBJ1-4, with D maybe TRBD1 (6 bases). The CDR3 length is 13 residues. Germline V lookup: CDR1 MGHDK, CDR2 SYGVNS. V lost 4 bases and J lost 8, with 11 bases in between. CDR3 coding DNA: TGTGCCAGCAGTGGGCAGGGGATCGAAAAACTGTTTTTT. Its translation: CASSGQGIEKLFF. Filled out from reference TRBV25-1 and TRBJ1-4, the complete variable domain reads EADIYQTPRYLVIGTGKKITLECSQTMGHDKMYWYQQDPGMELHLIHYSYGVNSTEKGDLSSESTVSRIRTEHFPLTLESARPSHTSQYLCASSGQGIEKLFFGSGTQLSVL.

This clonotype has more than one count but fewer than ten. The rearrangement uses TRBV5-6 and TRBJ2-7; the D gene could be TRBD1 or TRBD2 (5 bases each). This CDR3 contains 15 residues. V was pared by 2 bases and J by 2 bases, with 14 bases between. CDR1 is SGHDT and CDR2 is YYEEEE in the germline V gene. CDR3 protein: CASSLPRGPAYEQYF. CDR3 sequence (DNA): TGTGCCAGCAGCTTACCCCGGGGACCTGCCTACGAGCAGTACTTC.

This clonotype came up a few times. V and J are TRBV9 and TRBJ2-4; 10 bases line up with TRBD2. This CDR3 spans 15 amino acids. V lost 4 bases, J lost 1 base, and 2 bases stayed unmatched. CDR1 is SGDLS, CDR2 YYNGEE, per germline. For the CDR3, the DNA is TGTGCCAGCAGCCAAGCGGGAGGGGCCAAAAACATTCAGTACTTC. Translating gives CASSQAGGAKNIQYF. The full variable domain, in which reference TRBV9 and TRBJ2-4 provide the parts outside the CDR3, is DSGVTQTPKHLITATGQRVTLRCSPRSGDLSVYWYQQSLDQGLQFLIQYYNGEERAKGNILERFSAQQFPDLHSELNLSSLELGDSALYFCASSQAGGAKNIQYFGAGTRLSVL.

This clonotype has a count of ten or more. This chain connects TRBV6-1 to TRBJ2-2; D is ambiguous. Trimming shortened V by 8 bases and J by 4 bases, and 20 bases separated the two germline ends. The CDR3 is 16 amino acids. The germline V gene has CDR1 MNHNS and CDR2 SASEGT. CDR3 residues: CASALILGWGTGELFF. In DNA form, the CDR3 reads TGTGCCAGCGCCCTTATATTGGGGTGGGGCACCGGGGAGCTGTTTTTT.

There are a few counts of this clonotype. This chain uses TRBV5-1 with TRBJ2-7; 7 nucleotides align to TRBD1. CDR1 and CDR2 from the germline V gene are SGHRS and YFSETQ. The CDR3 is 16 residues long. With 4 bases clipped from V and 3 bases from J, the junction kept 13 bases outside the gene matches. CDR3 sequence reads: CASSLDPGQRFYEQYF. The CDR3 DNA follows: TGCGCCAGCAGCCTGGACCCGGGACAGCGATTCTACGAGCAGTACTTC.

Here the CDR3 DNA reads TGTGCCAGCAGCCGGCCTGTTGTAGGGCCCGATACGCAGTATTTT. Residues: CASSRPVVGPDTQYF. The chain recombines TRBV12-3 or TRBV12-4 with TRBJ2-3; no clear D. The CDR3 covers 15 residues. The V gene lost 6 bases and the J gene lost 6 bases, with 19 bases spanning the gap.

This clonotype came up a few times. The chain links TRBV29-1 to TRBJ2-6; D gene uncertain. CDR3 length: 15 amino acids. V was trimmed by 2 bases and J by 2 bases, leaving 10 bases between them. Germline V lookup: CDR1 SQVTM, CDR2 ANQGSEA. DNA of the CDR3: TGCAGCGTTGAAAGACAAATCGCTGGGGCCAACGTCCTGACTTTC. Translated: CSVERQIAGANVLTF.

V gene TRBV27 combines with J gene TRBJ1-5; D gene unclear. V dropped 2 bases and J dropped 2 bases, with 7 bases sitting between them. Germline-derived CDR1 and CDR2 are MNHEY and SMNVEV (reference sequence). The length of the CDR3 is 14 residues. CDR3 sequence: CASSLTPGNQPQHF. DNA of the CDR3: TGTGCCAGCAGTTTAACACCGGGCAATCAGCCCCAGCATTTT.

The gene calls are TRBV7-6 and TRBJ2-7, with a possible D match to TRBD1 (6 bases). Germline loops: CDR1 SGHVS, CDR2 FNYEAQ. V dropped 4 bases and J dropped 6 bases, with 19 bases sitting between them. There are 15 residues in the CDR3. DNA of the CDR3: TGTGCCAGCAGCTCCCCACAGGGTAAAGAAGCCGAGCAGTACTTC. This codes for CASSSPQGKEAEQYF.

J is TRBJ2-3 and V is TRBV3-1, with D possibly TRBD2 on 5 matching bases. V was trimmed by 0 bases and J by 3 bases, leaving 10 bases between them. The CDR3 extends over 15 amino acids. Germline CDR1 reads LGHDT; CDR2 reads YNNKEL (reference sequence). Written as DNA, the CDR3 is TGTGCCAGCAGCCAAGAATCTTGGGAGACAGATACGCAGTATTTT. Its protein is CASSQESWETDTQYF.